Each of the 11 T cell receptor beta chains below was sequenced from the same sample in a study of blood T cells in healthy people across ages. Primers used in a second PCR of about 6 to 11 cycles were a sample-barcoded 5' primer and a J-beta primer mix. Via MiXCR, TCRdb re-called the 5' RACE reads, giving one row per CDR3 protein. Of 650,000 to 700,000 distinct CDR3 sequences listed, about 30% are singletons. The specimen sequenced was blood. The receptor source for this set is an elderly woman in good health.

This clonotype was seen at least ten times. The rearrangement uses TRBV20-1 and TRBJ2-3, with 7 bases that match TRBD2. This CDR3 has 15 amino acids. Germline lookup yields CDR1 DFQATT and CDR2 SNEGSKA (reference sequence). Trimming at V came to 4 bases and at J to 7 bases, leaving 14 bases not matched to a gene. DNA of the CDR3: TGCAGTGCTACCCAACCCCGGCTAGCGGATTATACGCAGTATTTT. Amino acids: CSATQPRLADYTQYF.

This clonotype showed up just a few times. The J gene is TRBJ1-2, the V gene TRBV20-1, with unresolved D. This CDR3 has 14 amino acids. Trimming removed 3 bases at V and 1 base at J, with 12 bases between. CDR1 DFQATT and CDR2 SNEGSKA come from the germline V gene (reference sequence). The DNA of the CDR3 is TGCAGTGCTAGTGAAACACCGAATAACTATGGCTACACCTTC. Protein product: CSASETPNNYGYTF.

About this clonotype itself: This clone may be a read error of a much larger clone one base away. The rearrangement joins TRBV5-1 to TRBJ2-2; 8 bases map to TRBD1. The CDR3 is 15 amino acids. CDR1 SGHRS and CDR2 YFSETQ come from the germline V gene. The CDR3 nucleotides read TGCGCCAGCAGCTCGGGACAGGAGAACACCGGGGGGCTGTTTTTT. It encodes CASSSGQENTGGLFF.

As concerns this clonotype: Being one base from a much bigger clone, this may be a read error. J is TRBJ2-7 and V is TRBV12-3 or TRBV12-4; D could derive from TRBD1 or TRBD2 (5 bases each). The CDR3 loop spans 15 amino acids. V was pared by 5 bases and J by 0 bases, with 14 bases between. In DNA form, the CDR3 reads TGTGCCAGCAGTCCATCGGGACGTCTCTCCTACGAGCAGTACTTC. Its protein is CASSPSGRLSYEQYF.

Notes on this clonotype: A read error is possible here, since a much larger clone lies one base away. This chain uses TRBV6-2 or TRBV6-3 with TRBJ2-3, with D tentatively TRBD2 (6 bases). CDR3 length: 15 amino acids. Germline V CDR1 and CDR2: MNHEY, SVGEGT. The CDR3 DNA reads TGTACCAGCACCAAACCGGGACTTCTCACAGATACGCAGTATTTT. Protein product: CTSTKPGLLTDTQYF.

This clonotype has just a few counts. The gene calls are TRBV30 and TRBJ1-6, with D perhaps TRBD1 (5 bases). The germline gives CDR1 GTSNPN, CDR2 SVGIG (reference sequence). This CDR3 spans 15 amino acids. V lost 7 bases to trimming and J lost 9 bases, with 22 bases between them. CDR3 protein: CALRGRKQGGSPLHF. The CDR3 bases are TGTGCCTTGAGAGGACGAAAGCAGGGAGGTTCACCCCTCCACTTT. The whole variable domain, filled in from reference TRBV30 and TRBJ1-6, reads SQTIHQWPATLVQPVGSPLSLECTVEGTSNPNLYWYRQAAGRGLQLLFYSVGIGQISSEVPQNLSASRPQDRQFILSSKKLLLSDSGFYLCALRGRKQGGSPLHFGNGTRLTVT.

The chain couples TRBV6-1 to TRBJ2-3, with D tentatively TRBD2 (5 bases). V was shortened by 7 bases and J by 2 bases, with 13 bases between the two germline ends. The germline V gene encodes CDR1 MNHNS and CDR2 SASEGT. CDR3 length: 14 amino acids. The CDR3 here is CASTLLGATDTQYF. The CDR3 bases are TGTGCCAGCACCTTACTAGGTGCCACAGATACGCAGTATTTT.

V usage is TRBV6-2 or TRBV6-3 and J usage is TRBJ2-6, with 8 nucleotides matching TRBD1. The CDR3 length is 18 residues. V lost 1 base to trimming and J lost 0 bases; unmatched junction nucleotides: 5. CDR1 MNHEY and CDR2 SVGEGT come from the germline V gene. The CDR3: CASSYFGTGLSGANVLTF. The DNA of the CDR3 is TGTGCCAGCAGTTACTTTGGGACAGGTCTCTCTGGGGCCAACGTCCTGACTTTC.

This clonotype was counted between two and nine times. This chain uses TRBV4-1 with TRBJ1-1; D ambiguous. CDR3 length equals 14 residues. Germline V gives CDR1 MGHRA, CDR2 YSYEKL. V was clipped by 1 base and J by 0 bases, with 6 bases between them. CDR3 protein: CASSQVLLNTEAFF. CDR3 DNA: TGCGCCAGCAGCCAAGTCCTGTTGAACACTGAAGCTTTCTTT.

This clonotype has a handful of counts. V gene TRBV18 combines with J gene TRBJ1-1; D is ambiguous. Trimming shortened V by 0 bases and J by 10 bases, and 15 bases separated the two germline ends. The V gene's germline CDR1 is KGHSH and CDR2 LQKENI. This CDR3 has 14 amino acids. For the CDR3, the DNA is TGTGCCAGCTCACCACCGCTGCTTAAGGTGCCAGCTTTCTTT. Translation: CASSPPLLKVPAFF.

The chain employs TRBV5-1 and TRBJ2-1; the D gene is possibly TRBD2 (6 bases). The V gene's germline CDR1 is SGHRS and CDR2 YFSETQ. This CDR3 contains 13 residues. V dropped 0 bases and J dropped 12 bases, with 13 bases sitting between them. CDR3 sequence reads: CASSLGAGRWQFF. DNA of the CDR3: TGCGCCAGCAGCTTGGGGGCAGGGAGGTGGCAGTTCTTC.